This T cell receptor (delta chain) was sequenced for a study of gamma-delta T cells after stem cell transplantation. TCRdb reanalysed the RT-PCR reads with CATT. This sample has about 2,200 delta-chain clones, with 3% to 3.5% found just once. In this sample, this clone turned up a few times. One junction end disagrees with the germline gene, perhaps due to a read error. Source material: gamma-delta T cells. This clonotype originated in a human donor. It is not recorded whose cells these are; they may come from a transplant donor.

CDR3 coding DNA: TGTGCTCCTGGGGAAGCCTCCTTCCTGCTGACTTACTGGGGCCCTCCGGGTAAACCCATCTTT. This sequence encodes CAPGEASFLLTYWGPPGKPIF. V is TRDV1 and J is TRDJ1; D is perhaps TRDD2 or TRDD3 (7 bases each). CDR1 and CDR2 from the germline V gene are TSWWSYY and QGS. The CDR3 has 21 residues.